This TCR beta chain was observed in a study of immune evolution from preneoplasia to lung adenocarcinoma. Germline values: CDR1 LNHNV, CDR2 YYDKDF (reference sequence). V trimming: 3 bases; J trimming: 4 bases; junction bases outside the gene matches: 7. CDR3 length: 15 residues. General observations from the study: Later-stage lesions appeared to have more T cells, more diversity, less clonality.

Sequenced by immunoSEQ multiplex PCR; TCRdb stores in-frame clones only, minus some. The sample carries about 9,900 clones, around 89% recorded once. To note about this clone: Its antigen is as yet unknown.

The V and J genes are TRBV15 and TRBJ1-2, with TRBD1 identical over 8 bases. The source material was FFPE invasive lung adenocarcinoma tissue. This receptor was taken from a person between 65 and 79 years old with invasive lung adenocarcinoma. Some clones in this sample may be carry-over from other donors' samples. The CDR3 loop reads CATSSLRGPSYGYTF. In DNA, the CDR3 is TGTGCCACCAGCAGTCTCAGGGGGCCAAGCTATGGCTACACCTTC.